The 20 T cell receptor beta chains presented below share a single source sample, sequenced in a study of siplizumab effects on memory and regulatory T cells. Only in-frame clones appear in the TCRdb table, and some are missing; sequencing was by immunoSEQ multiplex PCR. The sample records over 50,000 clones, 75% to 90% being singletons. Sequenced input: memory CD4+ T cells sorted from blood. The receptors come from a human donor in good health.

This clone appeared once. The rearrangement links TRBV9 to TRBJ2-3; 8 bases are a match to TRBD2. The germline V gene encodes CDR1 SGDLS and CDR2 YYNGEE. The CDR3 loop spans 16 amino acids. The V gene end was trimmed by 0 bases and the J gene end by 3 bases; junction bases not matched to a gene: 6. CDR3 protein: CASSVVAGGTTDTQYF. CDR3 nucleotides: TGTGCCAGCAGCGTAGTGGCGGGAGGTACGACAGATACGCAGTATTTT.

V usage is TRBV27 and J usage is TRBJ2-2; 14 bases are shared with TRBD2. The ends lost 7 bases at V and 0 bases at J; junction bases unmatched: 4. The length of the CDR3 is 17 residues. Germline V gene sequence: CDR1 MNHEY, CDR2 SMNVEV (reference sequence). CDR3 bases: TGTGCCAGCACCCGGACTAGCGGGAGGTCGAACACCGGGGAGCTGTTTTTT. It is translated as CASTRTSGRSNTGELFF.

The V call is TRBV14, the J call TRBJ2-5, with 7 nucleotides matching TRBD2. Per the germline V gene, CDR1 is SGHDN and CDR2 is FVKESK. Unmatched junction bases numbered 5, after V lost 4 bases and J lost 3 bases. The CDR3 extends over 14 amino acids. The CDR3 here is CASSRGGGKETQYF. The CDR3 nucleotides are TGTGCCAGCAGCCGGGGCGGGGGAAAAGAGACCCAGTACTTC. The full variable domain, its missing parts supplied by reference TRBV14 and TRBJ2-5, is EAGVTQFPSHSVIEKGQTVTLRCDPISGHDNLYWYRRVMGKEIKFLLHFVKESKQDESGMPNNRFLAERTGGTYSTLKVQPAELEDSGVYFCASSRGGGKETQYFGPGTRLLVL.

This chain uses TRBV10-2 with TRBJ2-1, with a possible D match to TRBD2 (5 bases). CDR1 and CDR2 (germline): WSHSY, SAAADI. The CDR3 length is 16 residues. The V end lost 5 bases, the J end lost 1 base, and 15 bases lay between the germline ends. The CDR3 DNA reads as TGCGCCAGCAGTCCACTCGGGGAAACATCCTACAATGAGCAGTTCTTC. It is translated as CASSPLGETSYNEQFF.

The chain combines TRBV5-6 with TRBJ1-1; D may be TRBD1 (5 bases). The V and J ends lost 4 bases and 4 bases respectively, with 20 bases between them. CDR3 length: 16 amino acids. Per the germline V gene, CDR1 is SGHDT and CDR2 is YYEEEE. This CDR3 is CASSLVGAGRGTEAFF. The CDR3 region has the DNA TGTGCCAGCAGCCTGGTCGGAGCAGGGCGCGGCACTGAAGCTTTCTTT.

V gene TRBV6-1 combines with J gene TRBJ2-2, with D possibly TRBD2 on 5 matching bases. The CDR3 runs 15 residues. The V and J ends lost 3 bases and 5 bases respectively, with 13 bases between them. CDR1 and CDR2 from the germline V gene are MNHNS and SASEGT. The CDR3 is CASSDERMWTGELFF. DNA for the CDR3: TGTGCCAGCAGTGATGAGCGGATGTGGACCGGGGAGCTGTTTTTT.

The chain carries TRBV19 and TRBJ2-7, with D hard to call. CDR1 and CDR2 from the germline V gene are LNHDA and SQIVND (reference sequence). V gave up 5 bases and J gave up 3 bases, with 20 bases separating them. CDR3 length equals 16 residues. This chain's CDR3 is CASSPARPGGNYEQYF. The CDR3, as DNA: TGTGCCAGTAGTCCGGCCCGTCCCGGTGGGAACTACGAGCAGTACTTC.

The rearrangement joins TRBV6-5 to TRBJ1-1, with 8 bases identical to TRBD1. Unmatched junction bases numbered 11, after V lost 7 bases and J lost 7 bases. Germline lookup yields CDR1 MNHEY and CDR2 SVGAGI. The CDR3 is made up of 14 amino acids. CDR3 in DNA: TGTGCCAGCACCCGGATTGGGACAGGTAATGAAGCTTTCTTT. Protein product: CASTRIGTGNEAFF.

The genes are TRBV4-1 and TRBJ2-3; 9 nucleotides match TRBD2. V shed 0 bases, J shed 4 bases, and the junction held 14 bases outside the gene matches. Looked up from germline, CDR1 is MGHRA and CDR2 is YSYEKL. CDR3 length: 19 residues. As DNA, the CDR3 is TGCGCCAGCAGCCAAGACACTGTCGGCGGCGGGAGGGCCGCAGATACGCAGTATTTT. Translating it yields CASSQDTVGGGRAADTQYF.

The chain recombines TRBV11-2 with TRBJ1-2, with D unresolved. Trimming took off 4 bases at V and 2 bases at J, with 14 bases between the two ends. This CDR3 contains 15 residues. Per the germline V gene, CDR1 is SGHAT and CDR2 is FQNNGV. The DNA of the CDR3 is TGTGCCAGCAGCTCAGTCGCTTTGTGGAACTATGGCTACACCTTC. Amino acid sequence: CASSSVALWNYGYTF.

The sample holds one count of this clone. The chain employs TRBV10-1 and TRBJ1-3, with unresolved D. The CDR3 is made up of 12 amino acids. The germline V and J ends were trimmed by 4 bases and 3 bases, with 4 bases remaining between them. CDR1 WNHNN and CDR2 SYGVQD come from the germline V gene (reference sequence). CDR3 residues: CASSGGGNTIYF. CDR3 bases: TGCGCCAGCAGTGGCGGTGGAAACACCATATATTTT.

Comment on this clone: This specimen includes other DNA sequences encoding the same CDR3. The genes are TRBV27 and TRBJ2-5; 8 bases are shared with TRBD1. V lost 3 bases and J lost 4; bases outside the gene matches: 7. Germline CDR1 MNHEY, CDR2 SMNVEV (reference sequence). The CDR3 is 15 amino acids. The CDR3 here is CASSLSGTGGETQYF. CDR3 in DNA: TGTGCCAGCAGTTTGTCCGGGACAGGAGGAGAGACCCAGTACTTC.

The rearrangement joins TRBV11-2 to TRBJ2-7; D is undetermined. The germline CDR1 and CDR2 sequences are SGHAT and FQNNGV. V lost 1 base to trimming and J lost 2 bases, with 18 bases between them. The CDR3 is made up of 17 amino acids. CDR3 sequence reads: CASSLASPARSPYEQYF. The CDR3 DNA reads TGTGCCAGCAGCTTAGCGTCCCCTGCGAGGTCCCCCTACGAGCAGTACTTC.

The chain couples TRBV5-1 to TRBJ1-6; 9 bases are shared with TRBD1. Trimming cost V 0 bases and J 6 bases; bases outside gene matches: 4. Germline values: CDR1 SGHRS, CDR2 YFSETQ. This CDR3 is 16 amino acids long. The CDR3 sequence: CASSLAQGQGNSPLHF. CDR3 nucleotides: TGCGCCAGCAGCTTGGCCCAGGGACAGGGTAATTCACCCCTCCACTTT.

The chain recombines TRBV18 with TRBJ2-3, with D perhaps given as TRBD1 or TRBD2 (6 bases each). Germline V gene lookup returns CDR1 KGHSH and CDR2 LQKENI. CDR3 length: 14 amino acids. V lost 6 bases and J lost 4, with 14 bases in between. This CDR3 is CASSQGGRSDTQYF. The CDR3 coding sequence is TGTGCCAGCTCCCAAGGGGGGCGATCAGATACGCAGTATTTT.

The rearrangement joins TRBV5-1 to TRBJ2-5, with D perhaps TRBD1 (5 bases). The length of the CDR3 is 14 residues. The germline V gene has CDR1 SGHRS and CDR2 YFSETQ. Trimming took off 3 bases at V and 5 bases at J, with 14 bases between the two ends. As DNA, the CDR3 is TGCGCCAGCAGCTCCGCCCCAGGGCCCGAGACCCAGTACTTC. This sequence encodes CASSSAPGPETQYF.

In DNA form, the CDR3 reads TGTGCCAGCAGTGAAGGGGGGACACACCAAGAGACCCAGTACTTC. It encodes CASSEGGTHQETQYF. The J gene is TRBJ2-5, the V gene TRBV6-1; possible D gene TRBD1, 6 bases. The CDR3 covers 15 residues. Germline loops: CDR1 MNHNS, CDR2 SASEGT. Trimming removed 1 base from V and 0 bases from J, with 9 bases in between.

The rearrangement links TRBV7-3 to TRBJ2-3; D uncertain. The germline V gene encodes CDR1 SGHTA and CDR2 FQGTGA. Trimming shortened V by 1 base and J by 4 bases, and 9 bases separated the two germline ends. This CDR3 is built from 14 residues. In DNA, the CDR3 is TGTGCCAGCAGCTTAAGGGTATCCCCAGATACGCAGTATTTT. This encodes CASSLRVSPDTQYF.

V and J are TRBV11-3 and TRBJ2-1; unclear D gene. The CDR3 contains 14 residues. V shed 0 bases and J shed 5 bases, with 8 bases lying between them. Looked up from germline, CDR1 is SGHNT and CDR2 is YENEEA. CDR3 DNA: TGTGCCAGCAGCTTAGATCAGGCAAACAATGAGCAGTTCTTC. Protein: CASSLDQANNEQFF.

DNA of the CDR3: TGTGCCAGCAGTGAAGTTATGGGCGAGAGTAATTCACCCCTCCACTTT. Translated, it gives CASSEVMGESNSPLHF. V and J are TRBV2 and TRBJ1-6; D unclear. This CDR3 is built from 16 residues. Trimming took off 1 base at V and 6 bases at J, with 13 bases between the two ends. Germline lookup yields CDR1 SNHLY and CDR2 FYNNEI.